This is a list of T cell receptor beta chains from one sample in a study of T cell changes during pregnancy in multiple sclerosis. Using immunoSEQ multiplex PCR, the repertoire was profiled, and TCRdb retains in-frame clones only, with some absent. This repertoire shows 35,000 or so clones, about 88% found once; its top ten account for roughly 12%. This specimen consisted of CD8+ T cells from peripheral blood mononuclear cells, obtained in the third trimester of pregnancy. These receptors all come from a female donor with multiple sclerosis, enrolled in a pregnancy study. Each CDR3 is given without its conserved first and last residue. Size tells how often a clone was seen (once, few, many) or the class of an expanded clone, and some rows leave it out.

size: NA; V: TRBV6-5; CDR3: ASSGLAATDTQY
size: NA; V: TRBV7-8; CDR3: ASSSAGGGSWGFYGYT
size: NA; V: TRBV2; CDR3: ALAGQGSNTGELF
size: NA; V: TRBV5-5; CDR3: ASSFSNTEAF
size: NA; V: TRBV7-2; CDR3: ASRPGTAPGAQY
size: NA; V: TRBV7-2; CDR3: ASSLFRGAGSPLH
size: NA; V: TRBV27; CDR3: ASMGGAVYEQY
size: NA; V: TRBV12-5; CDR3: ASGLVLDEQF
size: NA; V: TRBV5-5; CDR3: ASSRRPPRDRGLYEQY
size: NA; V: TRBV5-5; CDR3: ASSLGRAFNIQY
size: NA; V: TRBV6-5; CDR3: ASSYNPNGEQY
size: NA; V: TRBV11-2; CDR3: ASSYGLAGTETQY
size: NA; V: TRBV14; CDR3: ASSQLPHEQF
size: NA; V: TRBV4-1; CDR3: ASSQDLPSPNTEAF
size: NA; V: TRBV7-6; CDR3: ASSLYGGDVNYGYT
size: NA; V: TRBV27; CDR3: ASSLSVQGNYGYT
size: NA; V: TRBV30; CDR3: AFSLAGFRDTQY
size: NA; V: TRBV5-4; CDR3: ASSIEAGEQY
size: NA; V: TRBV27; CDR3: ASSGTLNYGYT
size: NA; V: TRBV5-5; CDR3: ASSLRVWDSSTDTQY
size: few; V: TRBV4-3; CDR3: ASSQDLDRTYEQY
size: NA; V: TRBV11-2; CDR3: ASSLDLRRGGDYEQY
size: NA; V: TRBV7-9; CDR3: ASSLAPRGANYGYT
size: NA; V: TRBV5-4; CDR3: ASSWAGSEAF
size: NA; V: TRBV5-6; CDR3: ASSQPYRGGRNTEAF
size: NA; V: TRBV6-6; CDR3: ASSYYSEGEQY
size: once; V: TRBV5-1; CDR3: ASSLTGTANYGYT
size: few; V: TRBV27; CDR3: ASSPAAGYNQPQH
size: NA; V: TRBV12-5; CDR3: ASGFIPPGRGDTEAF
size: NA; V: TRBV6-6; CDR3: ASSYPDRKGTYEQY
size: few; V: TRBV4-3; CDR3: ASSPTRQYTEAF
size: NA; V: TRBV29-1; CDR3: SVELQDYEQY
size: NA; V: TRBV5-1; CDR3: ASSLALAYEQY
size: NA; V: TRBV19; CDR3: ASSLAGIPYEQY
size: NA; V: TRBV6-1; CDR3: ASSETVTNEKLF
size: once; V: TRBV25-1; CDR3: ASSGVVTGEGVAGELF
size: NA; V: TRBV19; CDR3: ASREGPYRDSNQPQH
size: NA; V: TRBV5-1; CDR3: ASSPDERGNSPRD
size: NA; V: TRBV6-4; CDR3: ASSERAGSYNEQF
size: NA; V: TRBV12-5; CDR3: ASGFMQAGAF
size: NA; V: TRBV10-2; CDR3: ASSGTGLNYGYT